The rows below give T cell receptor beta chains drawn from one sample of a study of radiotherapy plus CTLA-4 blockade in lung cancer. The protocol was immunoSEQ multiplex PCR, while the TCRdb copy is restricted to in-frame clones and leaves out a portion. In the table there are 53,000 or so clones, 70% to 90% of which are singletons. Sequenced material: peripheral blood, taken from a patient treated with radiotherapy plus ipilimumab. Receptor source: a human donor with non-small cell lung cancer whose response to radiotherapy plus ipilimumab could not be evaluated. Each CDR3 is given with its conserved first and last residue. Each record gives: clone size, V gene, J gene, D gene, CDR3 DNA, CDR3 protein. A D gene is named only where the DNA matches it firmly. The listing skips clone size in some rows; elsewhere it reads once, few, many or a size class.

NA	TRBV7-9	TRBJ1-2	NA	TGTGCCAGCAGCTTTGGACAGCGCTATGGCTACACCTTC	CASSFGQRYGYTF
NA	TRBV28	TRBJ1-5	TRBD1	TGTGCCAGCAGTTCCCCAGGGGGAATCGCCAATCAGCCCCAGCATTTT	CASSSPGGIANQPQHF
few	TRBV23-1	TRBJ2-5	NA	TGCGCCAGCAGTCAATCGGGGGCAGGGGAGAATCGAGAGACCCAGTACTTC	CASSQSGAGENRETQYF
NA	TRBV7-2	TRBJ1-5	TRBD1	TGTGCCAGCAGCCTACAAGGGGGCATGGGTCAGCCCCAGCATTTT	CASSLQGGMGQPQHF
NA	TRBV7-2	TRBJ1-1	NA	TGTGCCAGCGGCATGGGGAGGAACACTGAAGCTTTCTTT	CASGMGRNTEAFF
NA	TRBV2	TRBJ2-1	NA	TGTGCCAGCAGGGGCGAAACTGAGCAGTTCTTC	CASRGETEQFF
NA	TRBV7-2	TRBJ1-2	NA	TGTGCCAGCAGCTTAGGATACAGGATTTATGGCTACACCTTC	CASSLGYRIYGYTF
NA	TRBV7-6	TRBJ2-2	TRBD1	TGTGCCAGCAGCTCTAGTCCCGGGACAGGGGGCGGCGGGGAGCTGTTTTTT	CASSSSPGTGGGGELFF
NA	TRBV11-2	TRBJ1-4	TRBD1	TGTGCCAGCAGCTTACCACAGGGGGGTGGAGAAAAACTGTTTTTT	CASSLPQGGGEKLFF
NA	TRBV27	TRBJ1-1	TRBD1	TGTGCCAGCAGTCCGGGACAGGCTAACACTGAAGCTTTCTTT	CASSPGQANTEAFF